These T cell receptor beta chains were read from a single sample in a study of cytomegalovirus exposure and HLA in healthy donors. The table came from immunoSEQ multiplex PCR; TCRdb's copy has only in-frame clones and leaves some out. This sample has about 140,000 clones; 70% to 80% occur once, and the top ten carry 2.1%. Source material: PBMCs. These receptors all stem from a woman aged 60-75 years in good health and CMV-seropositive. CDR3s include the opening cysteine and the closing phenylalanine or tryptophan. Each record gives: J gene, clone size, D gene, V gene, CDR3 protein, CDR3 DNA. The D gene is left open where the match is weak. A clone size is listed for some rows: how often the clone was seen (once, few, many), or a class if it is expanded.

TRBJ2-3 . . TRBV30 CAWSVRGRLTDTQYF TGTGCCTGGAGTGTACGAGGGAGGTTGACAGATACGCAGTATTTT
TRBJ2-1 . TRBD2 TRBV11-1 CASSAMRGLGDEQFF TGTGCCAGCAGCGCGATGAGGGGACTAGGCGATGAGCAGTTCTTC
TRBJ2-7 few . TRBV5-1 CASKPRETYEQYF TGCGCCAGCAAACCCAGGGAAACCTACGAGCAGTACTTC
TRBJ2-1 . . TRBV6-1 CASMAPGGGQFF TGTGCCAGCATGGCCCCCGGGGGTGGGCAGTTCTTC
TRBJ2-1 . TRBD2 TRBV6-5 CASSYSAGGLGEQFF TGTGCCAGCAGTTACTCCGCGGGAGGTCTGGGTGAGCAGTTCTTC
TRBJ2-7 . TRBD2 TRBV18 CASSPYAGGRGEQYF TGTGCCAGCTCACCATACGCGGGAGGAAGAGGGGAGCAGTACTTC
TRBJ2-3 . . TRBV6-4 CASSEGGRGDLDTQYF TGTGCCAGCAGTGAAGGAGGCAGGGGGGACTTGGATACGCAGTATTTT
TRBJ1-5 . . TRBV10-2 CASSELNRVDQPQHF TGCGCCAGCAGTGAATTGAACAGGGTGGACCAGCCCCAGCATTTT
TRBJ1-4 . TRBD1 TRBV9 CASSKRTGGEKLFF TGTGCCAGCAGCAAAAGGACAGGGGGAGAAAAACTGTTTTTT
TRBJ1-1 . . TRBV28 CASSLTQGGAFF TGTGCCAGCAGTTTGACGCAGGGTGGAGCTTTCTTT
TRBJ2-3 . TRBD2 TRBV7-2 CASSRSGAPDTQYF TGTGCCAGCAGCAGAAGCGGGGCCCCCGATACGCAGTATTTT
TRBJ2-1 . TRBD2 TRBV19 CASSLTSGEYNEQFF TGTGCCAGTAGTTTGACTAGCGGGGAGTACAATGAGCAGTTCTTC
TRBJ1-4 few . TRBV7-9 CASSAKLATNEKLFF TGTGCCAGCAGCGCGAAGCTTGCAACTAATGAAAAACTGTTTTTT
TRBJ1-1 few . TRBV5-6 CASSSRPGRTEAFF TGTGCCAGCAGCTCTCGTCCAGGGCGGACTGAAGCTTTCTTT
TRBJ1-1 . TRBD1 TRBV6-5 CASSFAGTGEAFF TGTGCCAGCAGCTTCGCCGGGACAGGGGAAGCTTTCTTT
TRBJ2-5 . . TRBV4-1 CASSQERVQETQYF TGCGCCAGCAGCCAAGAACGGGTCCAAGAGACCCAGTACTTC
TRBJ2-7 . . TRBV14 CASSQVGGTGEQYF TGTGCCAGCAGCCAAGTCGGCGGGACGGGGGAGCAGTACTTC
TRBJ2-6 . TRBD1 TRBV2 CASRQPGQGALSIGANVLTF TGTGCCAGCAGACAGCCGGGACAGGGGGCGCTCAGTATCGGGGCCAACGTCCTGACTTTC
TRBJ2-1 once TRBD1 TRBV5-1 CASNPTGFGNEQFF TGCGCCAGCAACCCGACAGGGTTCGGCAATGAGCAGTTCTTC
TRBJ2-5 . . TRBV11-3 CASSLGVQETQYF TGTGCCAGCAGCTTAGGTGTACAAGAGACCCAGTACTTC
TRBJ1-5 . . TRBV28 CASSTGLNQPQHF TGTGCCAGCAGTACGGGACTCAATCAGCCCCAGCATTTT
TRBJ2-7 . . TRBV5-6 CASSRFTDHYEQYF TGTGCCAGCAGCCGTTTCACAGATCACTACGAGCAGTACTTC
TRBJ1-5 . TRBD1 TRBV27 CASSLQGHQPQHF TGTGCCAGCAGTCTACAGGGGCATCAGCCCCAGCATTTT
TRBJ2-7 once TRBD1 TRBV5-1 CASGTGPYEQYF TGCGCCAGCGGGACAGGACCCTACGAGCAGTACTTC
TRBJ2-1 . TRBD2 TRBV27 CASSLWASGSHNEQFF TGTGCCAGCAGTTTATGGGCTAGCGGGAGCCATAATGAGCAGTTCTTC
TRBJ2-2 once . TRBV27 CASSSRTVINTGELFF TGTGCCAGCAGTTCGCGGACAGTAATAAACACCGGGGAGCTGTTTTTT
TRBJ2-7 . TRBD1 TRBV18 CASSPPQGRAQYF TGTGCCAGCTCACCACCACAGGGGCGAGCGCAGTACTTC
TRBJ1-1 . TRBD1 TRBV5-1 CASSNGQGGTEAFF TGCGCCAGCAGCAACGGACAGGGGGGAACTGAAGCTTTCTTT
TRBJ2-5 . TRBD1 TRBV7-2 CASSFPDPGQKYETQYF TGTGCCAGCAGCTTTCCGGATCCGGGACAGAAATACGAGACCCAGTACTTC
TRBJ2-5 . . TRBV28 CASRPFERETQYF TGTGCCAGCAGACCTTTCGAGAGGGAGACCCAGTACTTC